This T cell receptor (beta chain) was identified in a study of T cells after yellow fever vaccination (dated by TCRdb to between 2018 and 2021). A note on the overall study: The SMART-Seq v4 Ultra Low Input RNA kit was used to prepare libraries from fractions with low cell numbers. Blood samples were taken at several timepoints before and after primary and secondary immunization, and bulk PBMC replicates and cell subsets were isolated. Two healthy male donors, one aged 18 to 30 and one aged 30 to 40 years, were included in the cohort. To follow T-cell clones before and after primary and booster YFV17D yellow fever vaccination, bulk TCR alpha and beta repertoires were sequenced over time. General study outcomes and caveats: Computational filtering was required because FACS-sorted repertoires could contain abundant contaminating clonotypes from the bulk population. A small fraction of clonotypes showed up in both the CD4 and CD8 compartments, probably as a result of convergent recombination. Compared with the primary T-cell response, the secondary T-cell response was faster but weaker, reaching its peak on day 5 rather than on day 15. Because the study included only a couple of donors, the extent to which the findings can be generalized is limited. Most clones expanded after primary vaccination were re-detected after the booster (almost 97% of CD4 and approximately 89% of CD8), suggesting broad memory maintenance.

Interpreted using the paper, the treatment or condition label stands for: live attenuated yellow fever vaccine strain. A standard Ficoll-Paque protocol was used to isolate PBMCs from peripheral blood. CD4 and CD8 T-cell fractions were isolated with Dynabeads CD4 and CD8 positive selection kits. TriZol was used to extract RNA from bulk PBMCs, CD4 and CD8 fractions, and dextramer-positive and dextramer-negative fractions. Looking up the germline V gene (reference sequence) yields CDR1 DFQATT and CDR2 SNEGSKA. Counted from cysteine to phenylalanine, this CDR3 has 11 amino acids. The sequence is cut down to CDR3 DNA, 33 bases in frame from base 1. Between the V and J ends, shortened by 7 bases and 3 bases respectively, the junction contains 9 bases. This clonotype has at least ten counts. Its antigen is currently not known. No much larger clone is present one base from it, and per-base qualities are unavailable.

Synthesis of TCR cDNA relied on 5'RACE template switching, a step that introduced a universal primer site along with unique molecular identifiers. Priming of cDNA synthesis was performed from both the TCR alpha and TCR beta constant segments. Two PCR steps were used to amplify libraries, with sample barcodes and sequencing adapters being added in the second step. Sequencing of libraries was done on Illumina HiSeq 2500 (2x100 bp) or NovaSeq (2x150 bp). As for the authors' bioinformatics: MIGEC was used to demultiplex reads and collapse the reads into UMI consensus sequences, and MiXCR was used for V(D)J alignment. Using edgeR on replicate PBMC samples, clonotypes were called vaccine-responding if FDR was below 0.01 and the log2 fold change was above 5 up to day 15. CD4 or CD8 identity was assigned to each bulk clonotype according to whether the clonotype was present at higher abundance in the sequenced CD4 repertoire or the sequenced CD8 repertoire. TCRdb cleaned the public reads at Q25 with fastp, built clones with MiXCR and kept in-frame beta chains. Each CDR3 protein gets just one entry, which takes the most common genes and DNA from the rows behind it. The V and J calls were not made by the authors but by TCRdb's processing. The sample includes some 63,000 distinct CDR3 sequences, with 6% to 7.5% observed a single time. The ten largest clones take up roughly a third of the sample.

The sample in question was CD8+ T cells sorted from PBMCs, obtained 15 days after the yellow fever booster vaccination. Recombination connected TRBV20-1 to TRBJ2-5, with the D gene call left open. The receptor was isolated from a young man who received the YFV17D yellow fever vaccine. In nucleotides, the sequence is TGCAGTGGGTGGGAAGAAGAGACCCAGTACTTC. Its protein product is CSGWEEETQYF.